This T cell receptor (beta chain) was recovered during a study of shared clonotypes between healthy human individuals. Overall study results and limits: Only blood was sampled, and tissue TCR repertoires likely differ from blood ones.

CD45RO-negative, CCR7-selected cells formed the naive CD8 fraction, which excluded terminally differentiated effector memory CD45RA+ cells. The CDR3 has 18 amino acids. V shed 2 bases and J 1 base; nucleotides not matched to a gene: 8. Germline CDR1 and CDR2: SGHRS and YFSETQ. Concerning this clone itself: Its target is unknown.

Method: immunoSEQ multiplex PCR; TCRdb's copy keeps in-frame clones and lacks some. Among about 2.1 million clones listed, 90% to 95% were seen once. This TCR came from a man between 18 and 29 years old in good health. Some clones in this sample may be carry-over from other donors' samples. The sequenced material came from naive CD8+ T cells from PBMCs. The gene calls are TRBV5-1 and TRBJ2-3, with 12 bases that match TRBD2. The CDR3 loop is CASSFSGLAGTGTDTQYF. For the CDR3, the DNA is TGCGCCAGCAGCTTTAGCGGACTAGCGGGGACGGGCACAGATACGCAGTATTTT.